These 8 T cell receptor beta chains came from one sample sequenced in a study of CD8+ T cells in alopecia areata. Sequencing used cDNA as its template, made by extracting RNA and reverse transcribing it. Sequenced by immunoSEQ multiplex PCR; TCRdb stores in-frame clones only, minus some. The table lists about 290,000 clones, 58% of them singletons, with less than 2% in the top ten. Documented treatment: oral pan-JAK inhibitor, 5-10 mg twice daily. This sample comprised CD4+ T cells sorted from blood, obtained at week 24, from a patient treated with tofacitinib. Source of these receptors: a human donor with alopecia areata.

The chain links TRBV5-4 to TRBJ2-3; D is undetermined. The V gene's germline CDR1 is SGHNT and CDR2 YYREEE (reference sequence). The CDR3 runs 13 residues. The V and J ends lost 1 base and 6 bases respectively, with 9 bases between them. This CDR3 reads CASSLRQPDTQYF. CDR3 DNA sequence: TGTGCCAGCAGCTTGCGGCAACCGGATACGCAGTATTTT.

This chain joins TRBV4-3 and TRBJ1-6; D may be TRBD1 (6 bases). CDR1 and CDR2 from the germline V gene are LGHNA and YSLEER. V gave up 0 bases and J gave up 13 bases, with 10 bases separating them. CDR3 size: 13 residues. The CDR3 spells CASSQERGNPLHF. The CDR3, as DNA: TGCGCCAGCAGCCAAGAAAGGGGGAACCCCCTCCACTTT.

A few counts support this clone. This sequence joins TRBV19 and TRBJ1-1; D is perhaps TRBD1 (6 bases). The CDR3 is 14 residues long. Germline V gene lookup returns CDR1 LNHDA and CDR2 SQIVND (reference sequence). Trimming pared 5 bases from V and 3 bases from J, leaving 13 bases between. The CDR3 sequence: CASSYSNRDTEAFF. The CDR3 DNA sequence: TGTGCCAGTAGTTACTCCAACAGGGACACTGAAGCTTTCTTT.

The chain uses TRBV5-4 and TRBJ2-4; no clear D. Germline values: CDR1 SGHNT, CDR2 YYREEE (reference sequence). The CDR3 spans 14 residues. With 7 bases removed from V and 0 bases from J, the gap between germline ends came to 11 bases. The CDR3 is CASGDQIAKNIQYF. The CDR3 DNA is TGTGCCAGCGGAGACCAGATAGCCAAAAACATTCAGTACTTC.

This clone was seen a few times. The chain joins TRBV30 to TRBJ1-2; TRBD1 might be the D (5 bases). Germline values: CDR1 GTSNPN, CDR2 SVGIG (reference sequence). CDR3 length: 14 residues. V shed 2 bases and J shed 7 bases, with 17 bases lying between them. In nucleotides, the CDR3 is TGTGCCTGGAGTCCGTCGGGGACGGGTCGTGGCTACACCTTC. This encodes CAWSPSGTGRGYTF. The full variable domain, its missing parts supplied by reference TRBV30 and TRBJ1-2, is SQTIHQWPATLVQPVGSPLSLECTVEGTSNPNLYWYRQAAGRGLQLLFYSVGIGQISSEVPQNLSASRPQDRQFILSSKKLLLSDSGFYLCAWSPSGTGRGYTFGSGTRLTVV.

This clone was seen only a few times. The chain has TRBV29-1 and TRBJ2-3; D perhaps matches TRBD2 (5 bases). CDR3 length: 14 amino acids. The V end was cut by 3 bases, the J end by 8 bases, with 18 bases between. Germline loops: CDR1 SQVTM, CDR2 ANQGSEA. CDR3 bases: TGCAGCGTTGATGAGGCGGCCGGCGCGGGTACGCAGTATTTT. This sequence encodes CSVDEAAGAGTQYF.

The chain recombines TRBV4-3 with TRBJ2-4, with D maybe TRBD1 (7 bases). Germline CDR1 LGHNA, CDR2 YSLEER. The ends were cut back, 2 bases at V and 6 bases at J, with 17 bases in the middle. This CDR3 comprises 16 residues. Written as DNA, the CDR3 is TGCGCCAGCAGCCAATTTTGGGGGCGGGACAGAAACATTCAGTACTTC. Translation: CASSQFWGRDRNIQYF.

The chain has TRBV6-1 and TRBJ1-4, with TRBD1 matching 7 bases. The CDR3 sequence is 15 residues long. Per germline, CDR1 MNHNS and CDR2 SASEGT. Losses at the gene ends were 6 bases for V and 8 bases for J; bases not matched to a gene: 12. The CDR3 region is CASRRAGTATEKLFF. Here the CDR3 DNA reads TGTGCCAGCAGGCGCGCCGGGACAGCCACAGAAAAACTGTTTTTT.